Described below is a single TCR beta chain sequence and its context. This CDR3 comprises 15 residues. Germline V gene sequence: CDR1 MNHEY, CDR2 SMNVEV (reference sequence). Trimming cost V 5 bases and J 5 bases; bases outside gene matches: 5. These data originate in a study of blood T cell repertoires in COVID-19. Overall study: There were acute and convalescent COVID-19 samples, and they came from the United States, Italy and Spain. Nucleic acid was either cDNA or gDNA, and it came from T cells, B-cell-depleted T cells, or PBMCs.

Original data processing: Estimates of nucleated cell counts were drawn from the amplification of reference gene primers. Clones were sequenced by immunoSEQ multiplex PCR, and TCRdb holds only the in-frame ones, with some missing. That table is the source of V, J and clone size, and D and trimming were worked out from the DNA. The data show more than 250,000 clones, around 86% seen once. This sequence joins TRBV27 and TRBJ1-4; 10 positions match TRBD1. The sequenced sample consisted of peripheral blood. The receptor was isolated from a man between 45 and 60 years old with active or convalescent COVID-19. The chain's CDR3 is CASSPRQGANEKLFF. The CDR3 DNA is TGTGCCAGCAGTCCCAGACAGGGGGCGAATGAAAAACTGTTTTTT. Combining the CDR3 with reference TRBV27 and TRBJ1-4 gives the whole variable domain EAQVTQNPRYLITVTGKKLTVTCSQNMNHEYMSWYRQDPGLGLRQIYYSMNVEVTDKGDVPEGYKVSRKEKRNFPLILESPSPNQTSLYFCASSPRQGANEKLFFGSGTQLSVL.